A selection of T cell receptor beta chains follows, all from one sample in a study of memory CD4+ T cells and cytomegalovirus serostatus. The table came from immunoSEQ multiplex PCR; TCRdb's copy has only in-frame clones and leaves some out. The table records approximately 88,000 clones, 75% to 90% of them present only once. The sample taken for sequencing was memory CD4+ T cells from blood. Receptors were obtained from an adult in good health and CMV-seropositive. The CDR3 runs from the conserved cysteine through the conserved F or W. D genes are given only for firm matches. The size field is filled for only some rows; it gives once, few, many or a size class.

V: TRBV19
J: TRBJ2-1
D: NA
size: NA
DNA: TGTGCCAGTAGTATGAGTACCGACAATGAGCAGTTCTTC
CDR3: CASSMSTDNEQFF

V: TRBV5-1
J: TRBJ2-7
D: TRBD1
size: NA
DNA: TGCGCCAGCAGCTTGGCCGGCAGGGGGAGCTACGAGCAGTACTTC
CDR3: CASSLAGRGSYEQYF

V: TRBV10-3
J: TRBJ1-5
D: TRBD1
size: NA
DNA: TGTGCCATCAAACACACAGGGGAGGGTCAGCCCCAGCATTTT
CDR3: CAIKHTGEGQPQHF

V: TRBV7-2
J: TRBJ2-6
D: NA
size: NA
DNA: TGTGCCAGCAGCTTAGGAGGGCAGGCTGGGGCCAACGTCCTGACTTTC
CDR3: CASSLGGQAGANVLTF

V: TRBV7-2
J: TRBJ2-1
D: NA
size: NA
DNA: TGTGCCAGCAGCGATCGGGGGGCCTTTAGGAATGAGCAGTTCTTC
CDR3: CASSDRGAFRNEQFF

V: TRBV13
J: TRBJ1-4
D: NA
size: few
DNA: TGTGCCAGCAGCTTAAGCAGCTCTAATGAAAAACTGTTTTTT
CDR3: CASSLSSSNEKLFF

V: TRBV6-5
J: TRBJ2-1
D: TRBD2
size: once
DNA: TGTGCCAGCAGTTCCCTACGACTAGCGGTTTACAATGAGCAGTTCTTC
CDR3: CASSSLRLAVYNEQFF

V: TRBV5-1
J: TRBJ2-5
D: TRBD2
size: NA
DNA: TGCGCCAGCAGCTTGGAGCGCGCCAGCGGGATCTGGGAGACCCAGTACTTC
CDR3: CASSLERASGIWETQYF

V: TRBV2
J: TRBJ2-7
D: TRBD2
size: NA
DNA: TGTGCCAGCAGGGGGCTAGCGGGAGTAGGCGAGCAGTACTTC
CDR3: CASRGLAGVGEQYF

V: TRBV29-1
J: TRBJ2-7
D: NA
size: NA
DNA: TGCAGCGCTGCTCGGGAGAAGTATGACGAGCAGTACTTC
CDR3: CSAAREKYDEQYF

V: TRBV4-3
J: TRBJ2-1
D: NA
size: NA
DNA: TGCGCCAGCAGCCAAGTGGTTCATCCCGGGAATGAGCAGTTCTTC
CDR3: CASSQVVHPGNEQFF

V: TRBV7-9
J: TRBJ2-5
D: NA
size: NA
DNA: TGTGCCAGCAGCTTAGGCTGGGTGACAGGTCAAGAGACCCAGTACTTC
CDR3: CASSLGWVTGQETQYF

V: TRBV18
J: TRBJ2-3
D: TRBD1
size: NA
DNA: TGTGCCAGCTCACCAGACAGGGTTAGCACAGATACGCAGTATTTT
CDR3: CASSPDRVSTDTQYF

V: TRBV28
J: TRBJ2-7
D: NA
size: few
DNA: TGTGCCAGCACCCCCTCCCCCCGGGGTGAGCAGTACTTC
CDR3: CASTPSPRGEQYF

V: TRBV5-6
J: TRBJ2-3
D: NA
size: NA
DNA: TGTGCCAGCAGCTTCCGGGGCAGGAAACAAGATACGCAGTATTTT
CDR3: CASSFRGRKQDTQYF

V: TRBV5-1
J: TRBJ2-1
D: TRBD2
size: NA
DNA: TGCGCCAGCAGCTTGGTGGTGCTAGCGGAGTACAATGAGCAGTTCTTC
CDR3: CASSLVVLAEYNEQFF

V: TRBV2
J: TRBJ2-7
D: TRBD1
size: NA
DNA: TGTGCCAGCAACGGGCAGGGGGAAGGCGAGCAGTACTTC
CDR3: CASNGQGEGEQYF

V: TRBV5-1
J: TRBJ1-1
D: NA
size: NA
DNA: TGCGCCAGCAGCTTTGGGACGGGGGAGGCTGAAGCTTTCTTT
CDR3: CASSFGTGEAEAFF

V: TRBV10-3
J: TRBJ2-5
D: TRBD2
size: NA
DNA: TGTGCCATCAGTCCCCGACTAGCGGGAGAAGAGACCCAGTACTTC
CDR3: CAISPRLAGEETQYF

V: TRBV5-4
J: TRBJ2-1
D: NA
size: NA
DNA: TGTGCCAGCAGCTTGGGCGGCGGGAAATCGTACAATGAGCAGTTCTTC
CDR3: CASSLGGGKSYNEQFF

V: TRBV9
J: TRBJ2-1
D: NA
size: many
DNA: TGTGCCAGCAGCGTAGAGGGGGGAAGGGAGCAGTTCTTC
CDR3: CASSVEGGREQFF

V: TRBV5-1
J: TRBJ1-1
D: NA
size: NA
DNA: TGCGCCAGCAGTGAGGGACCGATGAACACTGAAGCTTTCTTT
CDR3: CASSEGPMNTEAFF

V: TRBV18
J: TRBJ1-2
D: NA
size: NA
DNA: TGTGCCAGCTCACCAGGGGATGGCTACACCTTC
CDR3: CASSPGDGYTF